This is a list of T cell receptor beta chains from one sample in a study of blood T cell repertoires in COVID-19. Data came from immunoSEQ multiplex PCR; TCRdb stores just in-frame clones and leaves some out. The sample consists of around 160,000 clones, approximately 80% of them appearing once. Sequencing was carried out using PBMCs or T cells enriched from blood (not recorded which). The receptors come from a man between 40 and 49 years old who had recovered from COVID-19. The CDR3 runs from the conserved cysteine through the conserved F or W. The D gene is left open where the match is weak. Clone size, where shown, is once, few, many, or a class for clones that have expanded.

>TRBV29-1|TRBJ2-1|NA|TRBD2|14
CSVLAGVPYNEQFF
>TRBV23-1|TRBJ2-1|NA|TRBD1|16
CASSLPRDRGFHEQFF
>TRBV4-1|TRBJ1-2|NA|TRBD1|16
CASSHVRPGQEYGYTF
>TRBV18|TRBJ1-6|NA|NA|17
CASSPFPGQGGNSPLHF
>TRBV2|TRBJ2-3|NA|NA|15
CASSEALVAADTQYF
>TRBV4-1|TRBJ2-1|NA|NA|16
CASSQDDGTGLNEQFF
>TRBV27|TRBJ2-3|few|TRBD1|18
CASSSSGTGADPTDTQYF
>TRBV14|TRBJ1-6|NA|NA|16
CASSQARGAISGPLHF
>TRBV9|TRBJ2-5|NA|TRBD1|15
CASSLEGQGAETQYF
>TRBV9|TRBJ1-2|once|NA|13
CASGGGEGYGYTF
>TRBV5-1|TRBJ1-2|few|NA|14
CASSFEGGFYGYTF
>TRBV10-3|TRBJ2-3|once|TRBD2|15
CAISLLADYTDTQYF
>TRBV27|TRBJ2-3|NA|NA|15
CASSLGQFSTDTQYF
>TRBV9|TRBJ2-1|NA|TRBD2|15
CASSVSSGGRNEQFF
>TRBV19|TRBJ1-4|NA|TRBD1|15
CASSPWTGGNEKLFF
>TRBV3-1/TRBV3-2|TRBJ2-3|NA|NA|15
CASGEAGPRADTQYF
>TRBV10-3|TRBJ1-2|few|NA|14
CAISGGPPDYGYTF
>TRBV7-6|TRBJ2-2|few|NA|17
CASSLATLQGRPGELFF
>TRBV5-1|TRBJ2-5|NA|NA|12
CATARDQETQYF
>TRBV3-1/TRBV3-2|TRBJ1-1|few|TRBD1|18
CASSQPPGQGARNPEAFF
>TRBV29-1|TRBJ1-1|NA|TRBD1|13
CSVGTGMNTEAFF
>TRBV19|TRBJ1-6|NA|NA|14
CASSPFQGGSPLHF
>TRBV7-8|TRBJ1-3|once|NA|14
CASSRRRQSDTIYF
>TRBV23-1|TRBJ1-2|NA|NA|15
CASSPLGQREGGYTF
>TRBV5-1|TRBJ2-3|NA|TRBD2|15
CASSRASGSTDTQYF
>TRBV3-1/TRBV3-2|TRBJ2-1|NA|TRBD2|16
CASSSDPGLAYNEQFF
>TRBV19|TRBJ2-5|once|NA|13
CASSSGQRETQYF
>TRBV6-5|TRBJ2-3|once|NA|14
CASSPWSGTDTQYF
>TRBV4-1|TRBJ1-5|NA|NA|14
CASNQQGRNEPQHF
>TRBV19|TRBJ1-2|NA|NA|14
CASVPQLGVHGYTF
>TRBV5-1|TRBJ2-5|NA|NA|14
CASSLTTYQETQYF
>TRBV6-5|TRBJ1-1|NA|NA|13
CASSSTVNTEAFF
>TRBV6-2/TRBV6-3|TRBJ2-3|NA|TRBD2|17
CASSYSSRAGTTDTQYF
>TRBV27|TRBJ1-1|once|TRBD1|17
CASSSWGRGRLDTEAFF
>TRBV24-1|TRBJ2-3|NA|TRBD1|17
CATSDWSGTEIGDTQYF
>TRBV9|TRBJ1-2|once|NA|16
CASSVVSPGPQGAYTF
>TRBV10-1|TRBJ1-2|NA|NA|15
CASSSPAPGDYGYTF